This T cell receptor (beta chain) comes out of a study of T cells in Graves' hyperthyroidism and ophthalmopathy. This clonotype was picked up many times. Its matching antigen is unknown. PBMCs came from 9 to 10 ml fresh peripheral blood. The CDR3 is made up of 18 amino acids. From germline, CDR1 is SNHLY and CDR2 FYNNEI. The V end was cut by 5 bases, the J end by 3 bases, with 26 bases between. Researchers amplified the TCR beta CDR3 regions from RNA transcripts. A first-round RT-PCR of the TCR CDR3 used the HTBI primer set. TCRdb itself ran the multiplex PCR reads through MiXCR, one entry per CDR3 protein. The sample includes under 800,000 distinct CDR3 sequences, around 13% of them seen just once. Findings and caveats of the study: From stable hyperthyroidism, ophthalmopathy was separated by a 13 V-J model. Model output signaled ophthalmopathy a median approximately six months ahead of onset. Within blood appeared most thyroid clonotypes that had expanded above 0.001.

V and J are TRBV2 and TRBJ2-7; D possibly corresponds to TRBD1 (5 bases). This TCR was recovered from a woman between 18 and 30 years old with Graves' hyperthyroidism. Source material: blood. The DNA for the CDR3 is TGTGCCAGCAGTCTATCCTTTCGCAGGGTAGGCATATTCTACGAGCAGTACTTC. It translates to CASSLSFRRVGIFYEQYF.